These T cell receptor beta chains were read from a single sample in a study of T cells in Graves' hyperthyroidism and ophthalmopathy. Each CDR3 protein is one row after TCRdb ran MiXCR on the multiplex PCR reads. The sample has roughly 290,000 distinct CDR3 sequences, roughly 14% seen once. Material: blood. Receptors originate from a woman in her 30s with Graves' hyperthyroidism that later progressed to Graves' ophthalmopathy. The CDR3 runs from the conserved cysteine through the conserved F or W.

j_call v_call cdr3_aa
TRBJ2-3 TRBV7-8 CASSLGLGSGSTDTQYF
TRBJ2-7 TRBV6-1 CASSYASGEQYF
TRBJ2-6 TRBV12-3/TRBV12-4 CASSWDRNSGANVLTF
TRBJ1-1 TRBV7-2 CASSLGGGSKGENTEAFF
TRBJ2-5 TRBV11-2 CASIPASNKGGRETQYF
TRBJ2-7 TRBV6-6 CASSYGRGVREQYF
TRBJ2-7 TRBV3-1 CASSSRDFASYEQYF
TRBJ1-3 TRBV6-1 CASSPGQARRVHF
TRBJ2-5 TRBV10-2 CASSDGQGAGETQYF
TRBJ1-2 TRBV6-2/TRBV6-3 CASSYPTGGLGYTF
TRBJ2-7 TRBV9 CASSVQAGAYEQYF
TRBJ2-1 TRBV27 CASSETGREQFF
TRBJ1-1 TRBV7-2 CASSLFRGDTEAFF
TRBJ1-1 TRBV29-1 CSGRRDVSTEAFF
TRBJ2-7 TRBV6-2/TRBV6-3 CASSFGLSYEQYF
TRBJ1-1 TRBV2 CASSEEGNTEAFF
TRBJ2-7 TRBV25-1 CASSDPSGTLKGEQYF
TRBJ1-5 TRBV28 CASSLLTGYTGNQPQHF
TRBJ1-4 TRBV18 CASSVDRAGDEKLFF